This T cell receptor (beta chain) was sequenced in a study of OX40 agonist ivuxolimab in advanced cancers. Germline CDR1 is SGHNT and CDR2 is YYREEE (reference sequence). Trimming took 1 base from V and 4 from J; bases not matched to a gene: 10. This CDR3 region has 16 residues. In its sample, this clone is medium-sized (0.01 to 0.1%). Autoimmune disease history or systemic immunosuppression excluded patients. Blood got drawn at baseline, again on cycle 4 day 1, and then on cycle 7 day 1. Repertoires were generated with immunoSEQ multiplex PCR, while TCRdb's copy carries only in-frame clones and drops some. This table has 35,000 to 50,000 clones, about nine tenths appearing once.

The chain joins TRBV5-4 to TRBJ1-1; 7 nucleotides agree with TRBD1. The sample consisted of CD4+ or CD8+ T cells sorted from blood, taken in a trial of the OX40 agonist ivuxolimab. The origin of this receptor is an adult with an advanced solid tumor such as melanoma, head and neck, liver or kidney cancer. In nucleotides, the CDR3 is TGTGCCAGCAGCTTGCCACCGGGACAGTCGGCCACTGAAGCTTTCTTT. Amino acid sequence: CASSLPPGQSATEAFF.